This T cell receptor (beta chain) was identified in a study of blood T cells in healthy people across ages. In its sample, this clonotype was seen many times. Its antigen remains unknown. It was with a sample-barcoded 5' primer and a J-beta primer mix that a second PCR of roughly 7 to 12 cycles was run. Unique molecular identifiers of 12 random nucleotides labeled each cDNA. TCRdb re-called the 5' RACE reads through MiXCR, storing one row per CDR3 protein. The table records about 650,000 distinct CDR3 sequences, about 30% of them present only once. The CDR3 covers 13 residues. Germline V gene lookup returns CDR1 DFQATT and CDR2 SNEGSKA (reference sequence). Trimming removed 2 bases at V and 6 bases at J, with 13 bases between. Each sample gave at least 7 million isolated PBMCs. The authors extracted at least 6 micrograms of total RNA per sample. Study-level findings and limits: More naive CD4+ cells and higher diversity were found in long-lived than in aged donors.

The rearrangement uses TRBV20-1 and TRBJ1-1; D is perhaps TRBD1 (5 bases). The sequence derives from a woman of 80 years or more in good health. The specimen sequenced was blood. CDR3 DNA: TGCAGTGCTAGAATGGCAGGGAAGGCTGAAGCTTTCTTT. This gives the protein CSARMAGKAEAFF.